These T cell receptor beta chains were read from a single sample in a study of cytomegalovirus exposure and HLA in healthy donors. Method: immunoSEQ multiplex PCR; TCRdb's copy keeps in-frame clones and lacks some. The sample carries approximately 270,000 clones, roughly 87% recorded once. The sequencing input was PBMCs. The receptors here all came from a man aged 18 to 30 in good health and CMV-seropositive. CDR3s include the opening cysteine and the closing phenylalanine or tryptophan.

CDR3 protein,V gene,J gene
CAWSATLIVGGPTDTQYF,TRBV30,TRBJ2-3
CASSLSAIPSYGYTF,TRBV27,TRBJ1-2
CASSYGGGDNYGYTF,TRBV6-5,TRBJ1-2
CASSPSPGLLDTQYF,TRBV7-2,TRBJ2-3
CASSYGDSGGLAEAFF,TRBV6-5,TRBJ1-1
CASSQDRVAKNIQYF,TRBV4-2,TRBJ2-4
CASRIGGMNTEAFF,TRBV2,TRBJ1-1
CASSQSTLHEQFF,TRBV27,TRBJ2-1
CSVRLGDSTVKLEQYF,TRBV29-1,TRBJ2-7
CATSTRPFYGYTF,TRBV28,TRBJ1-2
CASSLTTGDYNEQFF,TRBV11-2,TRBJ2-1
CASSPQGAGDEQYF,TRBV19,TRBJ2-7
CASSITGEANYGYTF,TRBV19,TRBJ1-2
CASSYGTMNTEAFF,TRBV19,TRBJ1-1
CAISELSGRSSYNEQFF,TRBV10-3,TRBJ2-1
CASSITGAVKAFF,TRBV5-5,TRBJ1-1
CASPAHRLTEAFF,TRBV6-1,TRBJ1-1
CAISGYRGQHGYTF,TRBV10-3,TRBJ1-2
CASSYSSGNEQFF,TRBV6-5,TRBJ2-1
CASSRGTTTNEKLFF,TRBV11-1,TRBJ1-4
CASSENRGNYNEQFF,TRBV2,TRBJ2-1
CASSLSGQGNYGYTF,TRBV27,TRBJ1-2
CASSPRSSYEQYF,TRBV9,TRBJ2-7
CASSQERSGVQPQHF,TRBV4-3,TRBJ1-5
CASSQGTGVFYEQYF,TRBV4-1,TRBJ2-7
CASSQDLGPNEKLFF,TRBV4-3,TRBJ1-4
CSALLSTQYF,TRBV20-1,TRBJ2-3